These 9 T cell receptor beta chains came from one sample sequenced in a study of blood T cell repertoires in COVID-19. Clones were sequenced by immunoSEQ multiplex PCR, and TCRdb holds only the in-frame ones, with some missing. The sample consists of roughly 92,000 clones, 90% of them appearing once. Sequenced material: peripheral blood. The source is a man aged 50 to 59 with acute or convalescent COVID-19.

This sequence joins TRBV6-2 or TRBV6-3 and TRBJ1-1; TRBD1 matches at 9 bases. CDR1 is MNHEY, CDR2 SVGEGT, per germline. J lost 4 bases, V lost 5 bases, and 8 bases had no gene match. The CDR3 has 15 amino acids. The CDR3 nucleotides are TGTGCCAGCAGTGACGGACAGGGGCCGGGCACTGAAGCTTTCTTT. It specifies CASSDGQGPGTEAFF.

The rearrangement uses TRBV5-1 and TRBJ2-1; 7 bases align to TRBD1. The germline gives CDR1 SGHRS, CDR2 YFSETQ. The ends lost 3 bases at V and 3 bases at J; junction bases unmatched: 6. CDR3 length equals 15 residues. The CDR3 sequence: CASSSTGDLYNEQFF. DNA of the CDR3: TGCGCCAGCAGCTCTACAGGGGACCTCTACAATGAGCAGTTCTTC.

CDR3 in amino acids: CASSYNTVQETQYF. Here the CDR3 DNA reads TGTGCCAGCAGTTATAACACAGTCCAAGAGACCCAGTACTTC. The chain employs TRBV6-5 and TRBJ2-5; D not resolved. The V end lost 3 bases, the J end lost 1 base, and 9 bases lay between the germline ends. The CDR3 is 14 residues long. Germline loops: CDR1 MNHEY, CDR2 SVGAGI.

This rearrangement joins TRBV12-5 to TRBJ1-1; a weak D match, TRBD1 (5 bases). The CDR3 spans 14 residues. Germline values: CDR1 LGHNT, CDR2 FRNRAP. Trimming took 1 base from V and 0 from J, leaving 6 bases between them. This CDR3 is CASGLAGVNTEAFF. The CDR3 DNA reads TGTGCTAGTGGTTTGGCGGGGGTGAACACTGAAGCTTTCTTT.

The chain couples TRBV10-1 to TRBJ1-1; 7 bases are a match to TRBD1. V gave up 6 bases and J gave up 1 base; unmatched junction bases: 5. The CDR3 has 14 amino acids. The germline V gene encodes CDR1 WNHNN and CDR2 SYGVQD (reference sequence). The CDR3 is CASRPGQSNTEAFF. The CDR3 DNA reads TGCGCCAGCAGGCCGGGACAGTCGAACACTGAAGCTTTCTTT.

The chain is built from TRBV11-3 and TRBJ1-3, with no clear D. Between the trimmed V and J ends, which lost 7 bases and 0 bases, there was a span of 10 bases. The germline CDR1 and CDR2 sequences are SGHNT and YENEEA. CDR3 length equals 14 residues. This CDR3 reads CASKNSNSGNTIYF. The CDR3 bases are TGTGCCAGCAAAAACAGTAACTCTGGAAACACCATATATTTT. The full variable domain, rest sourced from reference TRBV11-3 and TRBJ1-3, is EAGVVQSPRYKIIEKKQPVAFWCNPISGHNTLYWYLQNLGQGPELLIRYENEEAVDDSQLPKDRFSAERLKGVDSTLKIQPAELGDSAVYLCASKNSNSGNTIYFGEGSWLTVV.

The chain links TRBV7-2 to TRBJ2-2, with D possibly being TRBD1 (5 bases). The V end was cut by 3 bases, the J end by 6 bases, with 11 bases between. The CDR3 loop spans 14 amino acids. Germline values: CDR1 SGHTA, CDR2 FQGNSA. CDR3 DNA: TGTGCCAGCAGCTTGATCAGGGCCGCCGGGGAGCTGTTTTTT. Amino acid sequence: CASSLIRAAGELFF.

The chain combines TRBV30 with TRBJ2-7, with D perhaps matching TRBD1 (6 bases). This CDR3 has 16 amino acids. V lost 0 bases to trimming and J lost 4 bases, with 19 bases between them. Germline CDR1 and CDR2: GTSNPN and SVGIG (reference sequence). The CDR3 coding sequence is TGTGCCTGGAGTGTAGACACAACGACAGGTATTTACGAGCAGTACTTC. It yields the protein CAWSVDTTTGIYEQYF.

This chain uses TRBV5-1 with TRBJ2-7; TRBD1 aligns across 7 bases. The CDR3 covers 17 residues. Trimming removed 4 bases from V and 1 base from J; junction bases left unmatched: 14. Germline V CDR1 and CDR2: SGHRS, YFSETQ. This CDR3 reads CASSQGQLPRGSYEQYF. Written as DNA, the CDR3 is TGCGCCAGCAGCCAGGGACAGCTACCCCGAGGGTCCTACGAGCAGTACTTC.